This paragraph reports one TCR beta chain. Its antigen is not identified. The PCR employed 60 Vbeta primers together with 13 Jbeta primers. Assay used: immunoSEQ multiplex PCR; TCRdb lists only in-frame clones, some missing. The repertoire holds 100,000 to 150,000 clones, roughly 74% seen once, with 5.5% to 7% in the top ten. The sample is drawn from a study of cytomegalovirus exposure and HLA in healthy donors. This CDR3 has 13 amino acids. Germline-derived CDR1 and CDR2 are MNHNY and SVGAGI (reference sequence). Trimming pared 6 bases from V and 4 bases from J, leaving 12 bases between. Points from the study as a whole: In a later analysis, across HLA loci, associated TCR counts were highest for DRB1, lowest for HLA-C. Several of the most significant clusters were apparently associated with common viral pathogens in a later analysis. In vitro data verified three CMV-associated chains as specific for CMV antigens. The availability of immune exposure information extended only to CMV serostatus.

This receptor was taken from a man aged 35 to 55 in good health and CMV-seropositive. The V call is TRBV6-6, the J call TRBJ1-1; TRBD1 is a possible D gene (6 bases). The sample was PBMCs. In DNA, the CDR3 is TGTGCCAGCAGCGTACAGGGAAGCACTGAAGCTTTCTTT. Translating gives CASSVQGSTEAFF.